These 24 T cell receptor beta chains share one sample of origin, sequenced in a study of PD-1 blockade in classical Hodgkin lymphoma. In every patient, relapse followed autologous stem cell transplantation, while exposure to brentuximab vedotin differed. Sequencing used immunoSEQ multiplex PCR; TCRdb keeps in-frame clones, though not all of them. The sample carries 5,000 to 8,000 clones, 60% to 80% recorded once. The specimen was peripheral blood mononuclear cells (PBMCs), collected at baseline. These receptors were collected from a human donor with classical Hodgkin lymphoma.

The chain joins TRBV19 to TRBJ1-2; D might be TRBD1 (6 bases). CDR1 LNHDA and CDR2 SQIVND come from the germline V gene (reference sequence). This CDR3 comprises 13 residues. Trimming left V 1 base short and J 8 bases short, with 11 bases between. The CDR3 region has the DNA TGTGCCAGTAGTATAGGGCAGGGGCACGGCTACACCTTC. Encoded protein: CASSIGQGHGYTF.

The chain recombines TRBV14 with TRBJ2-5; D gene ambiguous. The DNA end favors TRBJ2-7, so the J call may be wrong. The CDR3 extends over 12 amino acids. Germline lookup yields CDR1 SGHDN and CDR2 FVKESK. The CDR3 spells CASSPWTLEQYF. The CDR3 bases are TGTGCCAGCAGCCCCTGGACGCTCGAGCAGTACTTC.

The J gene is TRBJ2-7, the V gene TRBV11-2, with 11 bases matching TRBD2. Germline CDR1 is SGHAT and CDR2 is FQNNGV. The V gene end was trimmed by 1 base and the J gene end by 5 bases; junction bases not matched to a gene: 13. The CDR3 runs 18 residues. Here the CDR3 DNA reads TGTGCCAGCAGCTTAGCTCCCATGGCTAGCGGGAGGTCCAACGAGCAGTACTTC. Protein sequence: CASSLAPMASGRSNEQYF.

Comments on this clone: The junction departs from the called germline gene at one end, perhaps through a read error. The chain uses TRBV27 and TRBJ2-1; 8 positions agree with TRBD2. In germline, CDR1 is MNHEY, CDR2 SMNVEV (reference sequence). CDR3 size: 12 residues. The CDR3 region is CASSFTSGYTVF. The CDR3 region has the DNA TGTGCCAGCAGTTTCACTAGCGGCTACACGGTCTTC.

The CDR3 DNA follows: TGCGCCAGCAGCTTTGGTAGGGCCTCTGGAAACACCATATATTTT. This codes for CASSFGRASGNTIYF. The chain uses TRBV5-1 and TRBJ1-3, with no clear D. The V end lost 2 bases, the J end lost 0 bases, and 9 bases lay between the germline ends. The CDR3 length is 15 residues. From germline, CDR1 is SGHRS and CDR2 YFSETQ.

Relative to its sample, this clone is large. The J gene is TRBJ2-7, the V gene TRBV29-1, with D perhaps matching TRBD2 (6 bases). The germline V gene encodes CDR1 SQVTM and CDR2 ANQGSEA. CDR3 length equals 15 residues. The V gene lost 0 bases and the J gene lost 0 bases, with 12 bases spanning the gap. CDR3 coding DNA: TGCAGCGTTGAAGATGGGGACTCCAGCTCCTACGAGCAGTACTTC. Translated, it gives CSVEDGDSSSYEQYF.

The chain couples TRBV9 to TRBJ2-2, with D hard to call. This CDR3 is built from 14 residues. The germline V gene has CDR1 SGDLS and CDR2 YYNGEE. Trimming stripped 4 bases from V and 8 bases from J, with 15 bases between. The CDR3, as DNA: TGTGCCAGCAGCCCCCTTGTAGTAACTGGGGAGCTGTTTTTT. Translating gives CASSPLVVTGELFF. Filled out from reference TRBV9 and TRBJ2-2, the complete variable domain reads DSGVTQTPKHLITATGQRVTLRCSPRSGDLSVYWYQQSLDQGLQFLIQYYNGEERAKGNILERFSAQQFPDLHSELNLSSLELGDSALYFCASSPLVVTGELFFGEGSRLTVL.

This clone has more than one count but fewer than ten. CDR3 region: CASRVRGHPYGYTF. The CDR3 coding sequence is TGTGCCAGCAGGGTCAGGGGGCACCCCTATGGCTACACCTTC. This chain links TRBV2 with TRBJ1-2; 8 bases are shared with TRBD1. Per the germline V gene, CDR1 is SNHLY and CDR2 is FYNNEI. This CDR3 spans 14 amino acids. With V trimmed by 6 bases and J by 4 bases, 7 bases remained unmatched.

V is TRBV30 and J is TRBJ2-2; TRBD1 aligns across 7 bases. Germline V gene data show CDR1 as GTSNPN and CDR2 as SVGIG (reference sequence). The CDR3 runs to 13 residues. Losses at the gene ends were 5 bases for V and 4 bases for J; bases not matched to a gene: 4. CDR3 region: CAWSGTATGELFF. CDR3 DNA sequence: TGTGCCTGGTCCGGGACAGCCACCGGGGAGCTGTTTTTT.

The chain links TRBV5-4 to TRBJ1-6; possibly TRBD1 for D (5 bases). V lost 3 bases, J lost 6 bases, and 13 bases lay in between. Germline CDR1 SGHNT, CDR2 YYREEE (reference sequence). The CDR3 sequence is 15 residues long. The CDR3 sequence is CASSSGGGGNSPLHF. The CDR3 nucleotides are TGTGCCAGCAGCTCTGGTGGGGGGGGTAATTCACCCCTCCACTTT.

The chain has TRBV14 and TRBJ2-3; D tentatively fits TRBD1 or TRBD2 (5 bases each). Trimming pared 4 bases from V and 5 bases from J, leaving 13 bases between. Per germline, CDR1 SGHDN and CDR2 FVKESK. The CDR3 is 14 amino acids. CDR3: CASSRRGEEDTQYF. As DNA, the CDR3 is TGTGCCAGCAGCCGAAGAGGGGAAGAAGATACGCAGTATTTT.

The CDR3 spells CASSQGLAVEQFF. As DNA, the CDR3 is TGTGCCAGTAGCCAAGGACTAGCGGTCGAGCAGTTCTTC. The rearrangement links TRBV19 to TRBJ2-1; TRBD2 matches 10 bases. This CDR3 contains 13 residues. J was trimmed by 10 bases and V by 6 bases; bases with no gene match: 6. CDR1 LNHDA and CDR2 SQIVND come from the germline V gene (reference sequence).

The chain recombines TRBV29-1 with TRBJ2-7, with D perhaps matching TRBD1 (6 bases). CDR1 and CDR2 from the germline V gene are SQVTM and ANQGSEA. CDR3 length: 11 amino acids. V lost 4 bases to trimming and J lost 5 bases, with 9 bases between them. CDR3 loop: CSVGRGDEQYF. The CDR3 DNA follows: TGCAGCGTTGGCAGGGGCGACGAGCAGTACTTC.

V gene TRBV18 combines with J gene TRBJ2-1; D is undetermined. The length of the CDR3 is 14 residues. V was pared by 3 bases and J by 0 bases, with 6 bases between. The germline V gene encodes CDR1 KGHSH and CDR2 LQKENI. CDR3 sequence: CASSPPGSYNEQFF. The CDR3 region has the DNA TGTGCCAGCTCACCCCCAGGCTCCTACAATGAGCAGTTCTTC.

The chain uses TRBV6-6 and TRBJ1-5, with D hard to call. V lost 4 bases and J lost 0, with 7 bases in between. The CDR3 is 14 residues long. CDR1 MNHNY and CDR2 SVGAGI come from the germline V gene (reference sequence). The CDR3 sequence is CASSLEGSNQPQHF. In nucleotides, the CDR3 is TGTGCCAGCAGTTTAGAGGGTAGCAATCAGCCCCAGCATTTT.

The chain recombines TRBV5-4 with TRBJ2-5; D might be TRBD2 (7 bases). This CDR3 is 14 amino acids long. Germline-derived CDR1 and CDR2 are SGHNT and YYREEE (reference sequence). V was cut by 4 bases and J by 4 bases, with 14 bases left in between. The CDR3 sequence is CASSPGGQGETQYF. The DNA of the CDR3 is TGTGCCAGCAGCCCGGGGGGCCAAGGAGAGACCCAGTACTTC.

The chain is built from TRBV11-3 and TRBJ2-1, with 15 bases fitting TRBD2. The ends lost 6 bases at V and 8 bases at J; junction bases unmatched: 8. The CDR3 has 16 residues. Germline CDR1 and CDR2: SGHNT and YENEEA. The CDR3 DNA follows: TGTGCCAGCAGTCTAACCGGGACTAGCGGGAGGTATGAGCAGTTCTTC. Protein product: CASSLTGTSGRYEQFF.

The chain uses TRBV5-6 and TRBJ1-5, with 7 positions matching TRBD1. CDR1 is SGHDT and CDR2 is YYEEEE in the germline V gene. The CDR3 sequence is 14 residues long. V was clipped by 4 bases and J by 6 bases; unmatched bases: 7. CDR3 sequence: CASSRDSSSQPQHF. DNA for the CDR3: TGTGCCAGCAGCCGGGACAGCTCAAGTCAGCCCCAGCATTTT. The whole variable domain, filled in from reference TRBV5-6 and TRBJ1-5, reads DAGVTQSPTHLIKTRGQQVTLRCSPKSGHDTVSWYQQALGQGPQFIFQYYEEEERQRGNFPDRFSGHQFPNYSSELNVNALLLGDSALYLCASSRDSSSQPQHFGDGTRLSIL.

The chain joins TRBV28 to TRBJ2-3, with 10 bases identical to TRBD2. This CDR3 is 15 amino acids long. The V gene end was trimmed by 7 bases and the J gene end by 4 bases; junction bases not matched to a gene: 8. CDR1 is MDHEN, CDR2 SYDVKM, per germline. CDR3 nucleotides: TGTGCCAGCACCCTAAGCGGGAGGGCCTCAGATACGCAGTATTTT. It is translated as CASTLSGRASDTQYF.

This chain links TRBV2 with TRBJ2-7; maybe TRBD1 (5 bases). The CDR3 extends over 13 amino acids. The germline V gene encodes CDR1 SNHLY and CDR2 FYNNEI. Deletions cut 8 bases from V and 0 bases from J, with 11 bases between. The CDR3 DNA reads as TGTGCCAGCCTCAGGGCCGGCTCCTACGAGCAGTACTTC. It encodes CASLRAGSYEQYF.

J is TRBJ2-3 and V is TRBV12-5; TRBD2 aligns across 8 bases. Looked up from germline, CDR1 is LGHNT and CDR2 is FRNRAP. The CDR3 length is 17 residues. The ends lost 8 bases at V and 2 bases at J; junction bases unmatched: 15. As DNA, the CDR3 is TGTGCTAGTTCTCCTAGCGGGCCCGCAGGATTCACAGATACGCAGTATTTT. Residues: CASSPSGPAGFTDTQYF.

The V call is TRBV18, the J call TRBJ1-1; no definite D call. This CDR3 spans 14 amino acids. Germline values: CDR1 KGHSH, CDR2 LQKENI. V was shortened by 1 base and J by 4 bases, with 10 bases between the two germline ends. CDR3 in DNA: TGTGCCAGCTCACCACAGGGTGAAGGCACTGAAGCTTTCTTT. It specifies CASSPQGEGTEAFF.

This clone was counted only a few times. This chain uses TRBV15 with TRBJ2-7, with D perhaps given as TRBD1 or TRBD2 (5 bases each). CDR1 LNHNV and CDR2 YYDKDF come from the germline V gene (reference sequence). This CDR3 comprises 14 residues. V lost 4 bases and J 2 bases, leaving 12 bases between the germline ends. CDR3 sequence (DNA): TGTGCCACCAGCACCTGGGACCGGACCTACGAGCAGTACTTC. Translating gives CATSTWDRTYEQYF. The whole variable domain, remainder taken from reference TRBV15 and TRBJ2-7, is DAMVIQNPRYQVTQFGKPVTLSCSQTLNHNVMYWYQQKSSQAPKLLFHYYDKDFNNEADTPDNFQSRRPNTSFCFLDIRSPGLGDTAMYLCATSTWDRTYEQYFGPGTRLTVT.

The genes are TRBV7-8 and TRBJ2-7; 8 bases are a match to TRBD2. The CDR3 runs to 18 residues. In germline, CDR1 is SGHVS, CDR2 FQNEAQ. V lost 4 bases and J lost 3; bases outside the gene matches: 17. CDR3 DNA: TGTGCCAGCAGCTACGGAGCAACAGGAGCGGGAGTGGGCTACGAGCAGTACTTC. Protein sequence: CASSYGATGAGVGYEQYF.